A single sample gave rise to the 29 T cell receptor beta chains below, sequenced in a study of shared clonotypes between healthy human individuals. Naive CD8 cells lacked CD45RO and underwent positive selection for CCR7, leaving out terminally differentiated effector memory CD45RA+ cells. Only in-frame clones appear in the TCRdb table, and some are missing; sequencing was by immunoSEQ multiplex PCR. Here the sample spans 630,000 or so clones, roughly 98% being singletons. The sequenced material came from naive CD8+ T cells sorted from blood. The origin of the receptors is a man between 25 and 39 years old in good health.

This chain links TRBV7-9 with TRBJ2-1; tentatively, D is TRBD1 (6 bases). Germline V gene lookup returns CDR1 SEHNR and CDR2 FQNEAQ (reference sequence). This CDR3 spans 14 amino acids. Trimming stripped 5 bases from V and 6 bases from J, with 14 bases between. The CDR3 loop is CASSNDRNANEQFF. The DNA for the CDR3 is TGTGCCAGCAGCAACGACAGGAATGCCAATGAGCAGTTCTTC.

The chain carries TRBV10-2 and TRBJ2-7, with D perhaps assigned TRBD1 or TRBD2 (5 bases each). Deletions cut 6 bases from V and 5 bases from J, with 14 bases between. CDR3 length equals 13 residues. Germline V CDR1 and CDR2: WSHSY, SAAADI. The CDR3: CASSMGPSNEQYF. CDR3 sequence (DNA): TGCGCCAGCAGCATGGGACCTTCCAACGAGCAGTACTTC.

V usage is TRBV9 and J usage is TRBJ2-1; 8 nucleotides agree with TRBD1. V lost 5 bases, J lost 10 bases, and 38 bases stayed unmatched. This CDR3 region has 23 residues. In germline, CDR1 is SGDLS, CDR2 YYNGEE. CDR3 nucleotide sequence: TGTGCCAGCAGTGACGCGAGGCAAACAGGGGGTCATCGGAGGCCCACCAACCCGAACGAGCAGTTCTTC. Translated, it gives CASSDARQTGGHRRPTNPNEQFF.

The chain recombines TRBV4-1 with TRBJ2-7; no firm D call. V gave up 1 base and J gave up 6 bases, with 7 bases separating them. Germline V gene sequence: CDR1 MGHRA, CDR2 YSYEKL. The CDR3 consists of 12 residues. This CDR3 is CASSQARGEQYF. The CDR3 DNA follows: TGCGCCAGCAGCCAAGCCCGAGGCGAGCAGTACTTC.

The chain links TRBV9 to TRBJ2-3, with D unclear. Trimming pared 3 bases from V and 0 bases from J, leaving 8 bases between. Germline assignment: CDR1 SGDLS and CDR2 YYNGEE. The CDR3 runs to 14 residues. CDR3: CASSASTSTDTQYF. For the CDR3, the DNA is TGTGCCAGCAGCGCTTCGACTAGCACAGATACGCAGTATTTT.

This chain connects TRBV7-2 to TRBJ2-5; no definite D call. CDR1 and CDR2 (germline): SGHTA, FQGNSA. This CDR3 comprises 14 residues. With 5 bases removed from V and 4 bases from J, the gap between germline ends came to 14 bases. This CDR3 reads CASSPRTIPETQYF. The CDR3 DNA reads as TGTGCCAGCAGCCCCAGGACGATCCCAGAGACCCAGTACTTC.

This clone was detected once. V is TRBV9 and J is TRBJ2-1, with unresolved D. The length of the CDR3 is 16 residues. V lost 1 base to trimming and J lost 0 bases, with 11 bases between them. Per germline, CDR1 SGDLS and CDR2 YYNGEE. In DNA form, the CDR3 reads TGTGCCAGCAGCGTATTCAGCCCCAGCTCCTACAATGAGCAGTTCTTC. It yields the protein CASSVFSPSSYNEQFF.

J is TRBJ2-1 and V is TRBV27; 7 bases agree with TRBD1. The germline gives CDR1 MNHEY, CDR2 SMNVEV (reference sequence). The CDR3 extends over 14 amino acids. The ends lost 4 bases at V and 8 bases at J; junction bases unmatched: 8. The CDR3 bases are TGTGCCAGCAGTTCCTTGACAGGGTCGGATGAGCAGTTCTTC. Residues: CASSSLTGSDEQFF.

V and J are TRBV29-1 and TRBJ2-3, with D possibly matching TRBD1 (5 bases). Per germline, CDR1 SQVTM and CDR2 ANQGSEA. The length of the CDR3 is 14 residues. The V end was cut by 3 bases, the J end by 2 bases, with 12 bases between. The CDR3 DNA follows: TGCAGCGTTGATTTGGACATTGACACAGATACGCAGTATTTT. It is translated as CSVDLDIDTDTQYF.

The chain couples TRBV5-4 to TRBJ2-6; D unresolved. The CDR3 has 18 amino acids. CDR1 and CDR2 (germline): SGHNT, YYREEE (reference sequence). V was shortened by 4 bases and J by 1 base, with 18 bases between the two germline ends. CDR3 nucleotide sequence: TGTGCCAGCAGCCTGATCGTTTCGCGGTTATCTGGGGCCAACGTCCTGACTTTC. It is translated as CASSLIVSRLSGANVLTF.

Details on this clone: The identical CDR3 is also encoded by other nucleotide sequences in the sample. This chain joins TRBV30 and TRBJ2-6; D remains ambiguous. The germline CDR1 and CDR2 sequences are GTSNPN and SVGIG (reference sequence). V was trimmed by 1 base and J by 1 base, leaving 5 bases between them. The CDR3 loop spans 14 amino acids. CDR3 nucleotide sequence: TGTGCCTGGAGTGAAGGGTCTGGGGCCAACGTCCTGACTTTC. Translating gives CAWSEGSGANVLTF. Looking up the rest from reference TRBV30 and TRBJ2-6 gives the full variable domain: SQTIHQWPATLVQPVGSPLSLECTVEGTSNPNLYWYRQAAGRGLQLLFYSVGIGQISSEVPQNLSASRPQDRQFILSSKKLLLSDSGFYLCAWSEGSGANVLTFGAGSRLTVL.

The chain uses TRBV5-1 and TRBJ2-1, with 13 bases fitting TRBD2. This CDR3 region has 15 residues. V lost 4 bases and J lost 7; bases outside the gene matches: 5. Per germline, CDR1 SGHRS and CDR2 YFSETQ. This CDR3 is CASSTETSGRNEQFF. The DNA of the CDR3 is TGCGCCAGCAGCACCGAGACTAGCGGGAGGAATGAGCAGTTCTTC.

The chain is built from TRBV7-9 and TRBJ2-1, with D hard to call. CDR1 and CDR2 (germline): SEHNR, FQNEAQ (reference sequence). The ends were cut back, 4 bases at V and 4 bases at J, with 8 bases in the middle. This CDR3 has 13 amino acids. The CDR3 is CASSSAMYNEQFF. In DNA, the CDR3 is TGTGCCAGCAGCTCAGCGATGTACAATGAGCAGTTCTTC.

J is TRBJ2-7 and V is TRBV9, with 8 bases fitting TRBD1. This CDR3 comprises 14 residues. Per the germline V gene, CDR1 is SGDLS and CDR2 is YYNGEE. The junction had 8 bases not matched to a gene; V was cut back by 4 bases and J by 5 bases. This CDR3 is CASSNTGQANEQYF. CDR3 coding DNA: TGTGCCAGCAGCAATACGGGACAGGCGAACGAGCAGTACTTC.

The chain has TRBV7-2 and TRBJ1-1; 8 bases are shared with TRBD1. Germline CDR1 is SGHTA and CDR2 is FQGNSA. The V and J ends lost 3 bases and 5 bases, in that order; junction bases with no gene match: 2. The CDR3 runs 13 residues. The CDR3, as DNA: TGTGCCAGCAGCTTCAGGGGGCGGACTGAAGCTTTCTTT. Protein product: CASSFRGRTEAFF.

This chain joins TRBV6-1 and TRBJ2-2, with unresolved D. The germline gives CDR1 MNHNS, CDR2 SASEGT. The ends were cut back, 10 bases at V and 6 bases at J, with 15 bases in the middle. The CDR3 length is 13 residues. CDR3 protein: CATYRRGPGELFF. In nucleotides, the CDR3 is TGTGCCACCTACCGGAGAGGCCCCGGGGAGCTGTTTTTT.

The table lists this clone with a few counts. The chain carries TRBV6-1 and TRBJ1-5; D is unclear. V dropped 7 bases and J dropped 3 bases, with 13 bases sitting between them. CDR3 length equals 14 residues. Germline V gene sequence: CDR1 MNHNS, CDR2 SASEGT. The chain's CDR3 is CASTDGFSNQPQHF. CDR3 DNA sequence: TGTGCCAGCACCGACGGATTTTCCAATCAGCCCCAGCATTTT.

J is TRBJ1-4 and V is TRBV9; weak D call: TRBD1 (6 bases). Trimming pared 0 bases from V and 5 bases from J, leaving 11 bases between. This CDR3 has 15 amino acids. Germline CDR1 reads SGDLS; CDR2 reads YYNGEE. CDR3 sequence reads: CASSVAGRGNEKLFF. CDR3 sequence (DNA): TGTGCCAGCAGCGTAGCGGGCAGGGGAAATGAAAAACTGTTTTTT.

The J gene is TRBJ1-2, the V gene TRBV6-5, with D possibly TRBD1 on 6 matching bases. Germline V gives CDR1 MNHEY, CDR2 SVGAGI. Trimming pared 7 bases from V and 8 bases from J, leaving 23 bases between. CDR3 length: 15 residues. CDR3 sequence (DNA): TGTGCCAGCACTAAGCCAGATACAGGGTCTACCGGCTACACCTTC. This encodes CASTKPDTGSTGYTF.

The gene calls are TRBV29-1 and TRBJ2-7, with D perhaps assigned TRBD1 or TRBD2 (6 bases each). The length of the CDR3 is 12 residues. Germline V gene lookup returns CDR1 SQVTM and CDR2 ANQGSEA. V lost 8 bases to trimming and J lost 3 bases, with 14 bases between them. CDR3 in amino acids: CSFSGGYYEQYF. CDR3 nucleotide sequence: TGCAGCTTTTCCGGGGGCTACTACGAGCAGTACTTC.

The chain recombines TRBV6-5 with TRBJ1-2, with 7 bases fitting TRBD1. V shed 8 bases and J 8 bases; nucleotides not matched to a gene: 8. CDR3 length equals 12 residues. CDR1 and CDR2 (germline): MNHEY, SVGAGI. CDR3 coding DNA: TGTGCCAGCGGAAATCCGACAGGGGGCTACACCTTC. Protein: CASGNPTGGYTF.

A word on this clone: Other nucleotide sequences in the sample specify the same CDR3. V and J are TRBV7-9 and TRBJ2-7, with D possibly being TRBD1 (6 bases). The V end was cut by 1 base, the J end by 3 bases, with 10 bases between. This CDR3 is 14 amino acids long. Germline V gene sequence: CDR1 SEHNR, CDR2 FQNEAQ (reference sequence). The CDR3 DNA is TGTGCCAGCAGCTTAGTTGGACAGATCTACGAGCAGTACTTC. Its translation is CASSLVGQIYEQYF.

Only one count was recorded for this clone. The chain couples TRBV2 to TRBJ1-1; no clear D. Germline V gene data show CDR1 as SNHLY and CDR2 as FYNNEI. Trimming removed 10 bases from V and 0 bases from J, with 9 bases in between. This CDR3 has 12 residues. This CDR3 reads CATVDMNTEAFF. In DNA form, the CDR3 reads TGTGCCACCGTGGATATGAACACTGAAGCTTTCTTT.

This chain connects TRBV5-6 to TRBJ1-5, with 9 positions matching TRBD1. After removal of 4 bases from V and 5 bases from J, the junction contained 7 bases not matched to a gene. This CDR3 has 15 residues. The germline V gene has CDR1 SGHDT and CDR2 YYEEEE. The CDR3 here is CASSLWTGVDQPQHF. The DNA for the CDR3 is TGTGCCAGCAGCCTCTGGACAGGGGTGGATCAGCCCCAGCATTTT.

This chain links TRBV6-6 with TRBJ1-5, with no clear D. The length of the CDR3 is 11 residues. CDR1 MNHNY and CDR2 SVGAGI come from the germline V gene (reference sequence). Deletions cut 2 bases from V and 10 bases from J, with 6 bases between. CDR3 sequence: CASSYGGPQHF. DNA for the CDR3: TGTGCCAGCAGTTACGGAGGCCCCCAGCATTTT.

The rearrangement joins TRBV9 to TRBJ2-7, with TRBD2 matching 13 bases. This CDR3 has 16 amino acids. V trimming: 4 bases; J trimming: 2 bases; junction bases outside the gene matches: 6. Germline CDR1 SGDLS, CDR2 YYNGEE. The CDR3 DNA sequence: TGTGCCAGCAGCTCCCGGACTAGCGGGAGTCCCTACGAGCAGTACTTC. This translates into CASSSRTSGSPYEQYF.

The chain employs TRBV27 and TRBJ2-7; a possible D gene is TRBD2 (5 bases). Germline CDR1 and CDR2: MNHEY and SMNVEV (reference sequence). CDR3 length: 14 amino acids. V lost 2 bases, J lost 5 bases, and 13 bases lay in between. DNA of the CDR3: TGTGCCAGCAGTTTAAGGTTAAACGGGGACGAGCAGTACTTC. Protein product: CASSLRLNGDEQYF.

This chain links TRBV5-5 with TRBJ1-1; the D gene is possibly TRBD1 (5 bases). Trimming removed 4 bases at V and 5 bases at J, with 18 bases between. The CDR3 consists of 15 residues. CDR1 is SGHKS, CDR2 YYEKEE, per germline (reference sequence). The CDR3 here is CASSILLRGRTEAFF. CDR3 nucleotides: TGTGCCAGCAGCATCCTGCTAAGGGGCCGGACTGAAGCTTTCTTT. The full variable domain, its missing parts supplied by reference TRBV5-5 and TRBJ1-1, is DAGVTQSPTHLIKTRGQQVTLRCSPISGHKSVSWYQQVLGQGPQFIFQYYEKEERGRGNFPDRFSARQFPNYSSELNVNALLLGDSALYLCASSILLRGRTEAFFGQGTRLTVV.

The chain couples TRBV11-2 to TRBJ2-3; D is undetermined. CDR1 and CDR2 (germline): SGHAT, FQNNGV. V was clipped by 4 bases and J by 6 bases, with 8 bases between them. This CDR3 region has 12 residues. CDR3 in amino acids: CASSYALDTQYF. The CDR3 nucleotides read TGTGCCAGCAGCTACGCACTGGATACGCAGTATTTT.